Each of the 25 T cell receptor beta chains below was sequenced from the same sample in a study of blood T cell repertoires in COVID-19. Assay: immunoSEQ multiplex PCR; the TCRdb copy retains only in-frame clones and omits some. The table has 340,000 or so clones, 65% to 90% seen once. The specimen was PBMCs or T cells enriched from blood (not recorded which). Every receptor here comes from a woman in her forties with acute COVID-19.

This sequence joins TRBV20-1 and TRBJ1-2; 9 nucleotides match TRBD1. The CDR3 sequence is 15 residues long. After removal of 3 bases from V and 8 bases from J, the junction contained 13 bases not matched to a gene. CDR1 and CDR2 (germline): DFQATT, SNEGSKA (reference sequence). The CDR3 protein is CSASVSGTGFRGYTF. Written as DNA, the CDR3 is TGCAGTGCTAGTGTGTCCGGGACAGGGTTCCGCGGCTACACCTTC.

CDR3 protein: CASSQDTGETQYF. Written as DNA, the CDR3 is TGTGCCAGCAGCCAAGATACGGGAGAGACCCAGTACTTC. The rearrangement uses TRBV4-2 and TRBJ2-5; D not certain. The germline V gene encodes CDR1 LGHNA and CDR2 YNFKEQ. Between the trimmed V and J ends, which lost 0 bases and 4 bases, there was a span of 6 bases. The CDR3 has 13 amino acids.

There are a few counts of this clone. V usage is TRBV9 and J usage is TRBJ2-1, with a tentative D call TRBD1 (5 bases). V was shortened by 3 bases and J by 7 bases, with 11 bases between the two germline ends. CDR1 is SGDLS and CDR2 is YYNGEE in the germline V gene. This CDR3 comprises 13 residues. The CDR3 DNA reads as TGTGCCAGCAGCGCATTGCAGGGTAATGAGCAGTTCTTC. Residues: CASSALQGNEQFF.

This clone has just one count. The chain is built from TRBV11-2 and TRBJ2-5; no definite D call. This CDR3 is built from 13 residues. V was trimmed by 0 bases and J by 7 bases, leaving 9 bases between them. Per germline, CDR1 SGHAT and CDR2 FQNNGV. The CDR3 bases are TGTGCCAGCAGCTTAGATGGTAGAGGGACCCAGTACTTC. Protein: CASSLDGRGTQYF.

CDR3 coding DNA: TGTGCCAGCAGGCCAGGGGGCTCGACCTACGAGCAGTACTTC. This gives the protein CASRPGGSTYEQYF. The chain is built from TRBV27 and TRBJ2-7; 8 bases map to TRBD1. This CDR3 is 14 amino acids long. In germline, CDR1 is MNHEY, CDR2 SMNVEV (reference sequence). J gave up 2 bases and V 6 bases, and 6 bases lay outside the gene matches.

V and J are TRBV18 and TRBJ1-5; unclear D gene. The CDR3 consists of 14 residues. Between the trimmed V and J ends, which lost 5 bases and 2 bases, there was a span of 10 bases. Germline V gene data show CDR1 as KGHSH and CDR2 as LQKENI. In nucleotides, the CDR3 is TGTGCCAGCTCATCCCAAACGGGCAATCAGCCCCAGCATTTT. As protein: CASSSQTGNQPQHF.

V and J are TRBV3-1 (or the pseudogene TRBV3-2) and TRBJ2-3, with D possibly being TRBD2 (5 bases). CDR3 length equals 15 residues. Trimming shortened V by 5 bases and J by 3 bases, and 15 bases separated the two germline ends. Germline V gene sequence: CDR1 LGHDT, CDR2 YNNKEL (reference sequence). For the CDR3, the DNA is TGTGCCAGCAGCGCAAGGGAGAGGGTGACAGATACGCAGTATTTT. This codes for CASSARERVTDTQYF.

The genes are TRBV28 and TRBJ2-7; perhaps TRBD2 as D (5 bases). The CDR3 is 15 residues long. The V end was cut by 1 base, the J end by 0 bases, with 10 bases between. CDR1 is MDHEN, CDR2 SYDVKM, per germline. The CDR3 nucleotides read TGTGCCAGCAGTTTATTCGAGGGAGTCTCCTACGAGCAGTACTTC. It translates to CASSLFEGVSYEQYF.

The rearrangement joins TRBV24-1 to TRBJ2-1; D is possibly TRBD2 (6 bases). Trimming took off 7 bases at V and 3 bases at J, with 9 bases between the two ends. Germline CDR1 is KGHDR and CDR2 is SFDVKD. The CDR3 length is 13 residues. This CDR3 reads CATRWRGYNEQFF. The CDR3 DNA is TGTGCCACCAGATGGCGGGGCTACAATGAGCAGTTCTTC.

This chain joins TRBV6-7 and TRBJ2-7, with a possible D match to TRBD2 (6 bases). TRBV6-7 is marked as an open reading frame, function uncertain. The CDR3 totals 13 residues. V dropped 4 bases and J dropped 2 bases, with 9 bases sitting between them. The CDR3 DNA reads TGTGCCAGCAGTTCCGGGAGCCCCTACGAGCAGTACTTC. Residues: CASSSGSPYEQYF.

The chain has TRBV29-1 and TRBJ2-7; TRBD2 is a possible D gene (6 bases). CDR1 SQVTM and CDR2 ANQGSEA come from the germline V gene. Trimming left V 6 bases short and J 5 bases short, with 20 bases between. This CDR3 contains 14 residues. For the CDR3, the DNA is TGCAGCGTGGGGTTGGGTCCGGGACTGAACGAGCAGTACTTC. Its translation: CSVGLGPGLNEQYF.

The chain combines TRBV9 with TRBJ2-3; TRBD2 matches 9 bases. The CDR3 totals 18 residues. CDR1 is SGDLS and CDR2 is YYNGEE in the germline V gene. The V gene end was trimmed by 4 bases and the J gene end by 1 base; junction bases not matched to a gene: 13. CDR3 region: CASSTSSAGGTGTDTQYF. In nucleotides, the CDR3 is TGTGCCAGCAGCACTTCCTCAGCGGGAGGTACTGGCACAGATACGCAGTATTTT.

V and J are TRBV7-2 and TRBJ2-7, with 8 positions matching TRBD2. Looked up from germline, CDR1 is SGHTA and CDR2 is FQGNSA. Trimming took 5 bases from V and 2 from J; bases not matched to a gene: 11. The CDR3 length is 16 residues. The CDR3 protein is CASSTLSGSSPYEQYF. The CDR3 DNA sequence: TGTGCCAGCAGCACCCTAAGCGGGAGTTCGCCCTACGAGCAGTACTTC. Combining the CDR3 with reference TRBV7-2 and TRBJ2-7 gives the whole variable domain GAGVSQSPSNKVTEKGKDVELRCDPISGHTALYWYRQSLGQGLEFLIYFQGNSAPDKSGLPSDRFSAERTGGSVSTLTIQRTQQEDSAVYLCASSTLSGSSPYEQYFGPGTRLTVT.

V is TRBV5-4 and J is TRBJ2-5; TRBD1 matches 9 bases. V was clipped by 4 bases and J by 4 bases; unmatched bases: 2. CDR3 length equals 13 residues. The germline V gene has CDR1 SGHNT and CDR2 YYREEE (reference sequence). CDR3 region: CASSPDRGETQYF. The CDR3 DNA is TGTGCCAGCAGCCCGGACAGGGGAGAGACCCAGTACTTC.

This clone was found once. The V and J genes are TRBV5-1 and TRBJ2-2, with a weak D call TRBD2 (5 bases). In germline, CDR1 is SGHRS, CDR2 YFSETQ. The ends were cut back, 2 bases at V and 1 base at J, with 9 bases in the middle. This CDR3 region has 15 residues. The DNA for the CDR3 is TGCGCCAGCAGCTTCACGGGAATGAACACCGGGGAGCTGTTTTTT. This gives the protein CASSFTGMNTGELFF.

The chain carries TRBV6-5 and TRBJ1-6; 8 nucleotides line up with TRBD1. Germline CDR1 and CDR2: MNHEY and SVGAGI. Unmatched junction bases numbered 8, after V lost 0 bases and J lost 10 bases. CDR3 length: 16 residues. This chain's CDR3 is CASSYSSGQGSSPLHF. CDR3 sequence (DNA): TGTGCCAGCAGTTACTCGTCCGGACAGGGTTCCTCACCCCTCCACTTT.

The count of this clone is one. The CDR3 sequence: CASSFHAAGVDSSYNEQFF. CDR3 nucleotide sequence: TGTGCCAGCAGCTTCCACGCAGCGGGAGTCGACAGCTCCTACAATGAGCAGTTCTTC. This sequence joins TRBV4-2 and TRBJ2-1; TRBD2 aligns across 8 bases. Germline assignment: CDR1 LGHNA and CDR2 YNFKEQ. The V and J ends lost 5 bases and 0 bases, in that order; junction bases with no gene match: 15. The CDR3 has 19 residues.

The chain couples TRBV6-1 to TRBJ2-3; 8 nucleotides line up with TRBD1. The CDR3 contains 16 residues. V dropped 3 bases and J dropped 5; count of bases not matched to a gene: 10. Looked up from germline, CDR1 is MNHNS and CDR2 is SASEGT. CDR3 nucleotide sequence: TGTGCCAGCAGTGACATTGACAGGGGTTCGGAAGATACGCAGTATTTT. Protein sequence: CASSDIDRGSEDTQYF.

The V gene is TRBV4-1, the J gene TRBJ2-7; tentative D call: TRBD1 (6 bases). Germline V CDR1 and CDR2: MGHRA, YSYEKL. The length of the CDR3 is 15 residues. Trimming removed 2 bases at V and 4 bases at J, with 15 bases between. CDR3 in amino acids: CASSQPQQGRYEQYF. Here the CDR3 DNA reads TGCGCCAGCAGCCAACCTCAACAGGGTCGGTACGAGCAGTACTTC.

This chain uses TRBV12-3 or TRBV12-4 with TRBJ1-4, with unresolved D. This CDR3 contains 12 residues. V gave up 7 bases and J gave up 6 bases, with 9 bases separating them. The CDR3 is CASIGLDEKLFF. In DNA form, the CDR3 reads TGTGCCAGCATTGGCTTGGATGAAAAACTGTTTTTT.

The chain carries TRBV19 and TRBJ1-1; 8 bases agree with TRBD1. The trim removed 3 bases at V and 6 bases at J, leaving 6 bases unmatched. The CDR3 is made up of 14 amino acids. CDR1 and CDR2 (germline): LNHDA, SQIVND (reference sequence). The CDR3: CASSIRTGTAEAFF. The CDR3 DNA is TGTGCCAGTAGTATTAGGACAGGGACCGCTGAAGCTTTCTTT.

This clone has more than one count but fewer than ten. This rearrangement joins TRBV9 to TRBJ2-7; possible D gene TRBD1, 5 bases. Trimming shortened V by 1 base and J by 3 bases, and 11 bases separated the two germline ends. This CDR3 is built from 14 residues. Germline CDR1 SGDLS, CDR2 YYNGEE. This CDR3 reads CASSVLRGSYEQYF. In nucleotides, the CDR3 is TGTGCCAGCAGCGTATTAAGGGGTAGCTACGAGCAGTACTTC.

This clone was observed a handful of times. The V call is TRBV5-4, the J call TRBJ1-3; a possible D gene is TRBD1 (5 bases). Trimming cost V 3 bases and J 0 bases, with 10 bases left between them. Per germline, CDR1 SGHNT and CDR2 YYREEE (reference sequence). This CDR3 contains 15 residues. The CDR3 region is CASSSGGGSGNTIYF. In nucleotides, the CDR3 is TGTGCCAGCAGCTCCGGGGGGGGCTCTGGAAACACCATATATTTT.

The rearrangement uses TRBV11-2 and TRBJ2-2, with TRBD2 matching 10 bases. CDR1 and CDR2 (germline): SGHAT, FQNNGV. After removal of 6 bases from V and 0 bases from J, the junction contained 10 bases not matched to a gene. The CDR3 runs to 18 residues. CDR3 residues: CASSHSSGLAANTGELFF. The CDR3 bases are TGTGCCAGCAGTCACTCGTCTGGACTAGCGGCGAACACCGGGGAGCTGTTTTTT.

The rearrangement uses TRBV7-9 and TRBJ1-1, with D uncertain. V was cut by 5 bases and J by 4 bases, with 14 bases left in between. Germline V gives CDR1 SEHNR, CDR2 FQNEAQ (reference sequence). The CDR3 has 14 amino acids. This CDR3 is CASSLGKGSTEAFF. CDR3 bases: TGTGCCAGCAGCCTCGGGAAGGGATCCACTGAAGCTTTCTTT. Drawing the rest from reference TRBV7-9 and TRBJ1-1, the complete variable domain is DTGVSQNPRHKITKRGQNVTFRCDPISEHNRLYWYRQTLGQGPEFLTYFQNEAQLEKSRLLSDRFSAERPKGSFSTLEIQRTEQGDSAMYLCASSLGKGSTEAFFGQGTRLTVV.